A selection of T cell receptor beta chains follows, all from one sample in a study of blood T cell repertoires in COVID-19. Assay used: immunoSEQ multiplex PCR; TCRdb lists only in-frame clones, some missing. The table records almost 500,000 clones, about 88% of them present only once. The specimen sequenced was PBMCs or T cells enriched from blood (not recorded which). All receptors derive from a woman aged 55-75 years who had recovered from COVID-19. Each CDR3 is given with its conserved first and last residue. A D gene is named only where the DNA matches it firmly. Clone size is not always given. Where it is, it says once, few, many or a class for expanded clones.

abundance,d_gene,j_gene,len,v_gene,CDR3aa,CDR3nt
.,TRBD1,TRBJ2-5,13,TRBV2,CASMGQPQETQYF,TGTGCCAGCATGGGACAGCCTCAAGAGACCCAGTACTTC
.,TRBD1,TRBJ1-1,15,TRBV10-2,CATSLQGAMNTEAFF,TGCGCCACTTCTCTACAGGGGGCAATGAACACTGAAGCTTTCTTT
.,TRBD1,TRBJ1-4,19,TRBV11-2,CASSSSLVGTGEKKEKLFF,TGTGCCAGCAGCTCGTCCTTAGTGGGGACAGGGGAGAAGAAGGAAAAACTGTTTTTT
once,.,TRBJ2-5,13,TRBV3-1/TRBV3-2,CASSQEGVGTQYF,TGTGCCAGCAGCCAAGAAGGGGTAGGGACCCAGTACTTC
.,.,TRBJ2-3,15,TRBV27,CASSRTGGAADTQYF,TGTGCCAGCAGCCGCACTGGAGGGGCCGCAGATACGCAGTATTTT
.,.,TRBJ1-2,14,TRBV6-6,CANRGEGLSYGYTF,TGTGCCAACCGGGGGGAGGGGCTAAGCTATGGCTACACCTTC
.,.,TRBJ1-5,14,TRBV2,CASTVGGRNQPQHF,TGTGCCAGCACCGTGGGGGGGCGCAATCAGCCCCAGCATTTT
once,TRBD1,TRBJ1-1,15,TRBV12-5,CASGLGTGWDTEAFF,TGTGCTAGTGGTTTAGGGACAGGGTGGGACACTGAAGCTTTCTTT
.,TRBD2,TRBJ2-1,17,TRBV5-1,CASSDTYTSGGYNEQFF,TGCGCCAGCAGCGATACCTATACTAGCGGGGGCTACAATGAGCAGTTCTTC
.,.,TRBJ1-6,13,TRBV19,CASSIGLGSPLHF,TGTGCCAGTAGTATAGGCCTAGGATCACCCCTCCACTTT
once,.,TRBJ2-3,16,TRBV11-2,CASREKTSWGEDTQYF,TGTGCCAGCAGGGAGAAAACTAGCTGGGGGGAAGATACGCAGTATTTT
.,TRBD1,TRBJ1-5,16,TRBV7-8,CASSLSTGLSNQPQHF,TGTGCCAGCAGCCTCTCGACAGGGTTGAGCAATCAGCCCCAGCATTTT
.,TRBD1,TRBJ1-6,16,TRBV3-1/TRBV3-2,CASNRRGGTGGSPLHF,TGTGCCAGCAACCGCCGGGGTGGGACAGGGGGTTCACCCCTCCACTTT
.,.,TRBJ2-7,15,TRBV27,CASSLERSALYEQYF,TGTGCCAGCAGTTTAGAACGTTCCGCACTCTACGAGCAGTACTTC
few,.,TRBJ2-5,13,TRBV30,CAWSTQGQETQYF,TGTGCCTGGAGTACCCAGGGGCAAGAGACCCAGTACTTC
.,TRBD2,TRBJ2-2,18,TRBV3-1/TRBV3-2,CASSQVRSSGEITGELFF,TGTGCCAGCAGCCAAGTCAGGAGTAGCGGGGAAATCACCGGGGAGCTGTTTTTT
once,.,TRBJ2-6,15,TRBV5-6,CASSLDRLGANVLTF,TGTGCCAGCAGCTTAGACAGGTTGGGGGCCAACGTCCTGACTTTC
few,.,TRBJ1-3,14,TRBV5-1,CASSLGQSGNTIYF,TGCGCCAGCAGCTTGGGACAGAGTGGAAACACCATATATTTT
.,.,TRBJ1-5,19,TRBV19,CASTSRRGSGLWSNQPQHF,TGTGCCAGTACCTCCCGAAGGGGGTCTGGTTTATGGAGCAATCAGCCCCAGCATTTT
.,.,TRBJ1-4,17,TRBV10-1,CASSRSPPGLGGEKLFF,TGCGCCAGCTCCCGGTCTCCGCCGGGACTTGGGGGTGAAAAACTGTTTTTT
.,.,TRBJ2-2,13,TRBV7-2,CASSLLRVGELFF,TGTGCCAGCAGCTTACTGAGGGTGGGGGAGCTGTTTTTT
once,TRBD2,TRBJ2-1,16,TRBV9,CASSVASGGGYNEQFF,TGTGCCAGCAGCGTAGCTAGCGGGGGGGGTTATAATGAGCAGTTCTTC
.,.,TRBJ1-6,16,TRBV5-1,CASSLGGVRYNSPLHF,TGCGCCAGCAGCTTGGGCGGGGTACGATATAATTCACCCCTCCACTTT
.,TRBD1,TRBJ1-2,17,TRBV4-1,CASSQGTGGTHNYGYTF,TGCGCCAGCAGCCAAGGGACAGGGGGAACCCATAACTATGGCTACACCTTC
.,.,TRBJ1-2,15,TRBV2,CASSGMQGSLRSYTF,TGTGCCAGCAGTGGTATGCAGGGGAGTTTGAGAAGCTACACCTTC
.,.,TRBJ1-5,18,TRBV1,CTSSQDLGVGGSNQPQHF,TGCACCAGCAGCCAAGATCTCGGGGTGGGGGGGAGCAATCAGCCCCAGCATTTT
.,.,TRBJ2-7,14,TRBV27,CASSADRFAYEQYF,TGTGCCAGCAGTGCGGACAGATTTGCCTACGAGCAGTACTTC
.,.,TRBJ1-2,14,TRBV2,CASSEARGTYGYTF,TGTGCCAGCAGTGAAGCAAGGGGGACCTATGGCTACACCTTC
few,.,TRBJ2-1,11,TRBV20-1,CSARGPNEQFF,TGCAGTGCTAGGGGGCCCAATGAGCAGTTCTTC
.,TRBD1,TRBJ1-3,17,TRBV9,CASSPTGTAVSGNTIYF,TGTGCCAGCAGCCCCACCGGGACAGCCGTCTCTGGAAACACCATATATTTT
few,.,TRBJ2-6,15,TRBV10-3,CAISGTSSGANVLTF,TGTGCCATCAGTGGGACATCCTCTGGGGCCAACGTCCTGACTTTC
.,TRBD1,TRBJ1-3,13,TRBV9,CASSRGQGNTIYF,TGTGCCAGCAGCAGGGGGCAGGGAAACACCATATATTTT
once,.,TRBJ2-2,18,TRBV4-1,CASSQNPGGGWGTGELFF,TGCGCCAGCAGCCAGAACCCTGGGGGGGGCTGGGGCACCGGGGAGCTGTTTTTT
.,.,TRBJ1-1,16,TRBV19,CASSSPGLTGITEAFF,TGTGCCAGTAGTTCTCCGGGACTCACGGGGATTACTGAAGCTTTCTTT
.,TRBD1,TRBJ1-5,17,TRBV27,CASKPTGTGPLNQPQHF,TGTGCCAGCAAACCCACCGGGACAGGGCCTCTCAATCAGCCCCAGCATTTT
.,TRBD1,TRBJ1-4,15,TRBV2,CASGDRGLSNEKLFF,TGTGCCAGTGGGGACAGGGGGTTGTCTAATGAAAAACTGTTTTTT
.,.,TRBJ2-3,15,TRBV29-1,CSVEDGGRFTDTQYF,TGCAGCGTTGAAGATGGTGGGAGATTCACAGATACGCAGTATTTT
.,.,TRBJ1-3,14,TRBV30,CAWIERKSGNTIYF,TGTGCCTGGATAGAGAGGAAGTCTGGAAACACCATATATTTT
.,TRBD1,TRBJ1-5,13,TRBV6-5,CASSLTGDQPQHF,TGTGCCAGCAGTCTCACAGGGGATCAGCCCCAGCATTTT
few,.,TRBJ1-3,14,TRBV9,CASSAGLQTGTIYF,TGTGCCAGCAGCGCGGGTCTTCAAACGGGGACCATATATTTT
.,TRBD1,TRBJ2-1,14,TRBV2,CATAGQGYYNEQFF,TGTGCCACCGCAGGACAGGGTTACTACAATGAGCAGTTCTTC
.,TRBD2,TRBJ2-5,16,TRBV4-1,CASSQVAGGPVETQYF,TGCGCCAGCAGCCAAGTAGCGGGGGGGCCTGTAGAGACCCAGTACTTC
.,.,TRBJ1-1,13,TRBV7-2,CASSLDRNTEAFF,TGTGCCAGCAGCCTTGACAGGAACACTGAAGCTTTCTTT
.,.,TRBJ2-1,17,TRBV12-5,CASGLVPGVVSHNEQFF,TGTGCTAGTGGTTTGGTTCCCGGGGTAGTCAGCCACAATGAGCAGTTCTTC
.,TRBD2,TRBJ2-4,19,TRBV4-1,CASSPSASGGVLAKNIQYF,TGCGCCAGCAGCCCCTCGGCTAGCGGGGGGGTACTAGCCAAAAACATTCAGTACTTC
.,.,TRBJ1-6,13,TRBV3-1/TRBV3-2,CASSPQVQSPLHF,TGTGCCAGCAGCCCACAGGTACAGTCACCCCTCCACTTT
.,TRBD1,TRBJ1-6,15,TRBV14,CASRLGGTGISPLHF,TGTGCCAGCAGGCTGGGCGGGACAGGGATTTCACCCCTCCACTTT
.,.,TRBJ1-1,16,TRBV30,CAWSSLQGLVNTEAFF,TGTGCCTGGAGTTCTCTCCAGGGTTTAGTGAACACTGAAGCTTTCTTT
.,.,TRBJ1-4,15,TRBV6-5,CASSYLTGTNEKLFF,TGTGCCAGCAGTTACCTCACAGGGACTAATGAAAAACTGTTTTTT
few,TRBD1,TRBJ1-1,14,TRBV2,CASSVRTGGTEAFF,TGTGCCAGCAGTGTTCGGACAGGGGGCACTGAAGCTTTCTTT